Below are 3 T cell receptor beta chains sequenced from a single sample in a study of blood T cell repertoires in COVID-19. Some clones are missing from TCRdb's copy, which holds only in-frame ones; the method was immunoSEQ multiplex PCR. Here the sample spans roughly 330,000 clones, 86% being singletons. Sequenced: PBMCs or T cells enriched from blood (not recorded which). The receptors derive from a woman under 30 who had recovered from COVID-19.

Written as DNA, the CDR3 is TGTGCCAGCACCCCAGAGCGGGTGCACTCCTACGAGCAGTACTTC. This codes for CASTPERVHSYEQYF. This chain links TRBV6-2 or TRBV6-3 with TRBJ2-7; TRBD2 might be the D (6 bases). The CDR3 spans 15 residues. V was pared by 7 bases and J by 0 bases, with 16 bases between. CDR1 and CDR2 (germline): MNHEY, SVGEGT.

The CDR3 coding sequence is TGTGCCAGCATATCGAGATCGGGAGGCAAAAACATTCAGTACTTC. Translating gives CASISRSGGKNIQYF. This sequence joins TRBV6-4 and TRBJ2-4; 7 bases are shared with TRBD2. Trimming at V came to 7 bases and at J to 3 bases, leaving 9 bases not matched to a gene. CDR3 length equals 15 residues. CDR1 and CDR2 (germline): MRHNA, SNTAGT.

This clone was counted a single time. The chain carries TRBV19 and TRBJ2-1, with 8 nucleotides matching TRBD2. Germline V gives CDR1 LNHDA, CDR2 SQIVND (reference sequence). The CDR3 is 15 amino acids. Trimming at V came to 4 bases and at J to 2 bases, leaving 4 bases not matched to a gene. CDR3 amino acids: CASSTTSGTYNEQFF. CDR3 in DNA: TGTGCCAGTAGTACCACTAGCGGCACCTACAATGAGCAGTTCTTC.